This entry lists 24 T cell receptor beta chains sequenced from one sample in a study of T cells in Graves' hyperthyroidism and ophthalmopathy. RNA transcripts served as the template for amplifying TCR beta CDR3 regions. HTBI primers drove first-round RT-PCR of the TCR CDR3. TCRdb re-called the multiplex PCR reads with MiXCR, one entry per CDR3 protein. Among about 410,000 distinct CDR3 sequences listed, roughly 15% were seen once. The sequenced sample was blood. These receptors were obtained from a man in his late teens or twenties with Graves' ophthalmopathy.

This clonotype occurred many times. The chain combines TRBV11-3 with TRBJ2-2; D is uncertain. The CDR3 spans 15 residues. In germline, CDR1 is SGHNT, CDR2 YENEEA. The V and J ends lost 11 bases and 0 bases respectively, with 16 bases between them. CDR3 nucleotides: TGTGCCGGAACGGCAGGATCGACGAACACCGGGGAGCTGTTTTTT. Translated, it gives CAGTAGSTNTGELFF.

As regards this clonotype: A much larger clone sits a single nucleotide away, making a read error possible. The chain joins TRBV29-1 to TRBJ2-5; 7 bases are a match to TRBD2. CDR1 is SQVTM and CDR2 is ANQGSEA in the germline V gene. V lost 5 bases, J lost 7 bases, and 7 bases stayed unmatched. This CDR3 comprises 12 residues. Here the CDR3 reads CSVKGGEGTQYF. Written as DNA, the CDR3 is TGCAGCGTTAAGGGAGGGGAAGGGACCCAGTACTTC.

The chain carries TRBV6-5 and TRBJ2-5; D may be TRBD1 (6 bases). Trimming shortened V by 0 bases and J by 4 bases, and 15 bases separated the two germline ends. The CDR3 is 16 residues long. Germline V gives CDR1 MNHEY, CDR2 SVGAGI. In DNA, the CDR3 is TGTGCCAGCAGTTACTCTGGGGCAGGGGTGTCAGAGACCCAGTACTTC. Protein: CASSYSGAGVSETQYF.

This clonotype was seen only a few times. V is TRBV19 and J is TRBJ2-1, with a tentative D call TRBD2 (5 bases). There are 13 residues in the CDR3. Trimming took off 3 bases at V and 7 bases at J, with 10 bases between the two ends. CDR1 is LNHDA, CDR2 SQIVND, per germline (reference sequence). The DNA of the CDR3 is TGTGCCAGTAGTATTGACGAGGGAAATGAGCAGTTCTTC. It translates to CASSIDEGNEQFF.

This clonotype was seen repeatedly, ten times or more. The chain combines TRBV2 with TRBJ2-6; D is ambiguous. The CDR3 runs 16 residues. Germline CDR1 reads SNHLY; CDR2 reads FYNNEI. Trimming stripped 7 bases from V and 0 bases from J, with 13 bases between. CDR3 sequence (DNA): TGTGCCAGCAATTCAGGACGGACCTCTGGGGCCAACGTCCTGACTTTC. Protein: CASNSGRTSGANVLTF.

The table lists this clonotype with many counts. The V gene is TRBV12-3 or TRBV12-4, the J gene TRBJ1-5, with D uncertain. Trimming stripped 3 bases from V and 4 bases from J, with 10 bases between. The length of the CDR3 is 14 residues. The CDR3 region is CASSFWGLNQPQHF. The CDR3 bases are TGTGCCAGCAGTTTTTGGGGATTGAATCAGCCCCAGCATTTT.

The CDR3 region has the DNA TGTGCCAGCAGCTATGACAGCAACACTGAAGCTTTCTTT. This encodes CASSYDSNTEAFF. The rearrangement links TRBV7-9 to TRBJ1-1; possibly TRBD1 for D (5 bases). Deletions cut 4 bases from V and 2 bases from J, with 8 bases between. CDR1 is SEHNR, CDR2 FQNEAQ, per germline (reference sequence). CDR3 length equals 13 residues.

This chain connects TRBV28 to TRBJ2-7, with TRBD1 matching 11 bases. The CDR3 runs 15 residues. Germline V gives CDR1 MDHEN, CDR2 SYDVKM. The J segment lost 5 bases and the V segment lost 6 bases, leaving 9 bases of the junction unmatched. CDR3 nucleotide sequence: TGTGCCAGCAGGTTCGGGACAGGGGGTATCAACGAGCAGTACTTC. As protein: CASRFGTGGINEQYF.

This clonotype was seen more than once but under ten times. This chain joins TRBV6-1 and TRBJ2-7; 11 positions match TRBD2. Per the germline V gene, CDR1 is MNHNS and CDR2 is SASEGT. J gave up 5 bases and V 5 bases, and 8 bases lay outside the gene matches. The CDR3 is 15 amino acids. The CDR3 spells CASSPLTSGSNEQYF. The CDR3 DNA follows: TGTGCCAGCAGTCCACTCACTAGCGGGAGTAACGAGCAGTACTTC.

On this clonotype: The germline gene is not matched at one end of the junction; a read error may be the cause. The chain combines TRBV20-1 with TRBJ1-1; D is possibly TRBD1 (5 bases). The CDR3 sequence is 12 residues long. From germline, CDR1 is DFQATT and CDR2 SNEGSKA (reference sequence). The CDR3: CSARGVTGNILF. The CDR3 DNA sequence: TGCAGTGCTCGAGGGGTGACGGGTAATATCCTCTTT.

In nucleotides, the CDR3 is TGTGCCAGCAGCTCAACGGGAGGGCAAGGATACGAGCAGTACTTC. It yields the protein CASSSTGGQGYEQYF. The rearrangement links TRBV7-3 to TRBJ2-7; 8 nucleotides agree with TRBD2. CDR1 is SGHTA, CDR2 FQGTGA, per germline. The trim removed 4 bases at V and 4 bases at J, leaving 9 bases unmatched. This CDR3 has 15 residues.

A word on this clonotype: Just one base apart from a much larger clone, this may be a read error. The V and J genes are TRBV5-1 and TRBJ2-3, with unresolved D. This CDR3 region has 15 residues. The germline gives CDR1 SGHRS, CDR2 YFSETQ. This CDR3 reads CASSLDTVSTDTRYF. The CDR3 nucleotides read TGCGCCAGCAGCTTGGACACCGTTAGCACAGATACGCGGTATTTT.

The chain's CDR3 is CASSLIRDDYGYTF. Written as DNA, the CDR3 is TGTGCCAGTAGTTTGATCAGGGATGACTATGGCTACACCTTC. The J gene is TRBJ1-2, the V gene TRBV19; weak D call: TRBD1 (5 bases). Between the trimmed V and J ends, which lost 5 bases and 3 bases, there was a span of 13 bases. Germline assignment: CDR1 LNHDA and CDR2 SQIVND (reference sequence). The CDR3 has 14 amino acids.

This clonotype was detected many times. This rearrangement joins TRBV29-1 to TRBJ2-7; 7 nucleotides match TRBD1. The length of the CDR3 is 12 residues. Trimming removed 2 bases from V and 5 bases from J; junction bases left unmatched: 3. Germline CDR1 reads SQVTM; CDR2 reads ANQGSEA. The CDR3 nucleotides are TGCAGCGTTGAAACCGACAGGGACGAGCAGTACTTC. It is translated as CSVETDRDEQYF.

About this clonotype: This may stem from a read error, because a much larger clone lies one nucleotide away. The conserved closing phenylalanine or tryptophan is absent in this CDR3, likely reflecting a read error. V and J are TRBV18 and TRBJ1-5, with TRBD1 identical over 7 bases. The CDR3 loop spans 15 amino acids. With 0 bases clipped from V and 3 bases from J, the junction kept 2 bases outside the gene matches. In germline, CDR1 is KGHSH, CDR2 LQKENI. The CDR3 DNA reads TGTGCCAGCTCACCACCAGGGACAGTCAATCAGCCCCAGCATCTT. Translation gives CASSPPGTVNQPQHL.

This clonotype was detected ten times or more. This chain joins TRBV6-1 and TRBJ2-1, with D perhaps TRBD2 (5 bases). The length of the CDR3 is 14 residues. V dropped 7 bases and J dropped 8 bases, with 18 bases sitting between them. Germline lookup yields CDR1 MNHNS and CDR2 SASEGT. The CDR3 bases are TGTGCCAGCAACCAGCGGAGCCACCGGGATGAGCAGTTCTTC. Amino acids: CASNQRSHRDEQFF.

This clonotype was counted at least ten times. The chain uses TRBV6-6 and TRBJ2-7; 9 bases align to TRBD1. V trimming: 2 bases; J trimming: 4 bases; junction bases outside the gene matches: 3. This CDR3 comprises 14 residues. CDR1 and CDR2 (germline): MNHNY, SVGAGI (reference sequence). The CDR3 sequence: CASSYGQGTYEQYF. As DNA, the CDR3 is TGTGCCAGCAGTTACGGACAGGGGACGTACGAGCAGTACTTC.

The chain uses TRBV19 and TRBJ1-5; D may be TRBD1 (6 bases). CDR1 is LNHDA, CDR2 SQIVND, per germline (reference sequence). The V gene lost 5 bases and the J gene lost 0 bases, with 11 bases spanning the gap. The length of the CDR3 is 15 residues. The CDR3 spells CASSADRASNQPQHF. The DNA for the CDR3 is TGTGCCAGTAGTGCGGACAGAGCTAGCAATCAGCCCCAGCATTTT.

This clonotype was seen at least ten times. CDR3 amino acids: CAWSNLPSVQETQYF. CDR3 DNA sequence: TGTGCCTGGAGTAACCTCCCTAGCGTCCAAGAGACCCAGTACTTC. The gene calls are TRBV30 and TRBJ2-5; possibly TRBD2 for D (6 bases). V lost 2 bases and J lost 1, with 14 bases in between. Germline CDR1 is GTSNPN and CDR2 is SVGIG (reference sequence). The CDR3 has 15 residues.

Many counts were recorded for this clonotype. The V call is TRBV7-9, the J call TRBJ1-5; the match to TRBD1 covers 8 bases. The J segment lost 0 bases and the V segment lost 4 bases, leaving 14 bases of the junction unmatched. This CDR3 region has 19 residues. The germline gives CDR1 SEHNR, CDR2 FQNEAQ (reference sequence). CDR3 sequence: CASSSVWPGQENSNQPQHF. The CDR3 bases are TGTGCCAGCAGCTCAGTTTGGCCGGGACAGGAGAATAGCAATCAGCCCCAGCATTTT.

This clonotype occurred many times. The CDR3 loop is CAWGQPYEQYF. CDR3 DNA sequence: TGTGCCTGGGGACAGCCCTACGAGCAGTACTTC. The V gene is TRBV30, the J gene TRBJ2-7; D may be TRBD1 (6 bases). The CDR3 spans 11 residues. V lost 5 bases and J lost 2, with 7 bases in between. Germline lookup yields CDR1 GTSNPN and CDR2 SVGIG (reference sequence). Full variable domain (missing parts from reference TRBV30 and TRBJ2-7): SQTIHQWPATLVQPVGSPLSLECTVEGTSNPNLYWYRQAAGRGLQLLFYSVGIGQISSEVPQNLSASRPQDRQFILSSKKLLLSDSGFYLCAWGQPYEQYFGPGTRLTVT.

The genes are TRBV20-1 and TRBJ1-2; D perhaps matches TRBD1 (6 bases). Trimming shortened V by 1 base and J by 0 bases, and 9 bases separated the two germline ends. Germline-derived CDR1 and CDR2 are DFQATT and SNEGSKA (reference sequence). The CDR3 is made up of 14 amino acids. The CDR3 loop reads CSARGTATNYGYTF. As DNA, the CDR3 is TGCAGTGCTAGAGGGACAGCGACTAACTATGGCTACACCTTC.

The chain uses TRBV6-1 and TRBJ2-2, with no clear D. This CDR3 contains 11 residues. CDR1 is MNHNS, CDR2 SASEGT, per germline. Trimming took 10 bases from V and 6 from J, leaving 9 bases between them. CDR3 in DNA: TGTGCCACCTCAGGTTCCGGGGAGCTGTTTTTT. Protein: CATSGSGELFF.

This sequence joins TRBV5-4 and TRBJ1-3; D is undetermined. The length of the CDR3 is 14 residues. The ends were cut back, 2 bases at V and 9 bases at J, with 15 bases in the middle. CDR1 and CDR2 (germline): SGHNT, YYREEE (reference sequence). CDR3 DNA: TGTGCCAGCAGCTTCCATTACGACCGGGCCACCATATATTTT. It specifies CASSFHYDRATIYF.